The rows below give T cell receptor beta chains drawn from one sample of a study of blood T cell repertoires in COVID-19. TCRdb keeps only in-frame clones here, not all; method: immunoSEQ multiplex PCR. The profile shows around 170,000 clones, about 81% of them singletons. What was sequenced was peripheral blood. The source of these receptors is a man younger than 40 with active or convalescent COVID-19. The CDR3 runs from the conserved cysteine through the conserved F or W. Clone size, where shown, is once, few, many, or a class for clones that have expanded.

v_gene	abundance	len	j_gene	CDR3aa
TRBV5-1	-	13	TRBJ1-1	CASSFTGETEAFF
TRBV3-1/TRBV3-2	once	14	TRBJ1-5	CASSPASDNQPQHF
TRBV12-1	once	20	TRBJ1-5	CASSFEKDRGFSGINQPQHF
TRBV18	once	15	TRBJ2-5	CASFPSGTSKETQYF
TRBV10-3	-	15	TRBJ2-5	CAISEILDSKETQYF
TRBV28	-	12	TRBJ1-2	CASSTANYGYTF
TRBV27	-	13	TRBJ1-5	CASSFPPTRPQHF
TRBV19	-	15	TRBJ2-3	CASTATRASTDTQYF
TRBV14	-	14	TRBJ2-1	CASTYITEYNEQFF
TRBV27	-	15	TRBJ1-5	CASSLSGGLSQPQHF
TRBV30	-	13	TRBJ1-5	CAWNMYSNQPQHF
TRBV19	few	13	TRBJ2-5	CASVGQGTGTQYF
TRBV7-6	-	18	TRBJ2-5	CASSLFGGTGGDGETQYF
TRBV9	many	13	TRBJ2-2	CASSWDTTGELFF
TRBV19	-	19	TRBJ2-4	CASSIDSGSSFLAKNIQYF
TRBV6-5	-	12	-	CAARQGSYEQYF